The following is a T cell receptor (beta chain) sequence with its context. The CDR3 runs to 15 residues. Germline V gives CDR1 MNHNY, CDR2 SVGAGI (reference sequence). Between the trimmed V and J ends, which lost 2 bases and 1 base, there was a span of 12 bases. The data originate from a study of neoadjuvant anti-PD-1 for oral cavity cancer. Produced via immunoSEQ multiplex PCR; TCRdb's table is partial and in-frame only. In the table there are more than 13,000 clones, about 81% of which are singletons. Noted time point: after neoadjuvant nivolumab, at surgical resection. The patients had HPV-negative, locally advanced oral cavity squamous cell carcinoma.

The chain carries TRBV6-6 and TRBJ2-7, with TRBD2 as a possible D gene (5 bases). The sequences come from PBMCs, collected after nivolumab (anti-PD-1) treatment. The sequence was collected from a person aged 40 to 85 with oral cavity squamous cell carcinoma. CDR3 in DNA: TGTGCCAGCAGTTACGATGAGGGAATTTCCTACGAGCAGTACTTC. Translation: CASSYDEGISYEQYF.